This T cell receptor (beta chain) was recovered during a study of blood T cell repertoires in COVID-19. As for the study in general: Samples of COVID-19 (acute and convalescent) were obtained from the United States, Italy and Spain. PBMCs, B-cell-depleted T cells, or T cells provided the cDNA or gDNA that made up the material.

Germline CDR1 reads SGHRS; CDR2 reads YFSETQ. CDR3 length equals 13 residues. Trimming took off 3 bases at V and 2 bases at J, with 9 bases between the two ends. Per the study methods: Scientists estimated how many nucleated cells there were by amplifying reference gene primers. Some clones are missing from TCRdb's copy, which holds only in-frame ones; the method was immunoSEQ multiplex PCR. The V and J calls and clone size were taken over from that table, and D and trimming were inferred from the DNA. The sample has 100,000 or so clones, just over 90% seen once. The chain has TRBV5-1 and TRBJ2-7; weak D call: TRBD1 (6 bases). This clonotype was obtained from a woman between 45 and 65 years old in a cohort sampled during active COVID-19. The sequenced material came from peripheral blood. CDR3 bases: TGCGCCAGCAGCTGGGACAAAACCTACGAGCAGTACTTC. It specifies CASSWDKTYEQYF.